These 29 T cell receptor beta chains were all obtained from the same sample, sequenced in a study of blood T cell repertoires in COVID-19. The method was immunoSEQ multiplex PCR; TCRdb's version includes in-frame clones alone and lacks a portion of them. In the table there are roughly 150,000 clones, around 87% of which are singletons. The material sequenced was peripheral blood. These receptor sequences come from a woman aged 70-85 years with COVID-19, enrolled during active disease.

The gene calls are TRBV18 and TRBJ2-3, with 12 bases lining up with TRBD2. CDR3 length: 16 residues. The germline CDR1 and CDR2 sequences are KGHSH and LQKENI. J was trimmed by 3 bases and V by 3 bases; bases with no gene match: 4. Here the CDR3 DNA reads TGTGCCAGCTCACCCGGACTAGCGGGGAGGACAGATACGCAGTATTTT. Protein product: CASSPGLAGRTDTQYF. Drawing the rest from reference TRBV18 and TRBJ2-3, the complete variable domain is NAGVMQNPRHLVRRRGQEARLRCSPMKGHSHVYWYRQLPEEGLKFMVYLQKENIIDESGMPKERFSAEFPKEGPSILRIQQVVRGDSAAYFCASSPGLAGRTDTQYFGPGTRLTVL.

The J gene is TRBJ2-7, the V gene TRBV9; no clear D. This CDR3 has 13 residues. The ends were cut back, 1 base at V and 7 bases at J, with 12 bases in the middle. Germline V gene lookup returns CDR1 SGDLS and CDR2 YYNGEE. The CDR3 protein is CASSVSSGSEQYF. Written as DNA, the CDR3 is TGTGCCAGCAGCGTATCCTCCGGGTCTGAGCAGTACTTC.

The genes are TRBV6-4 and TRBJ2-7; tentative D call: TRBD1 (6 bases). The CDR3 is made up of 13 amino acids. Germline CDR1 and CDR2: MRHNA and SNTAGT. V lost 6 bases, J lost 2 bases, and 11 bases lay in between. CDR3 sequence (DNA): TGTGCCAGCAGGCCGGACAGAGCCTACGAGCAGTACTTC. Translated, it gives CASRPDRAYEQYF.

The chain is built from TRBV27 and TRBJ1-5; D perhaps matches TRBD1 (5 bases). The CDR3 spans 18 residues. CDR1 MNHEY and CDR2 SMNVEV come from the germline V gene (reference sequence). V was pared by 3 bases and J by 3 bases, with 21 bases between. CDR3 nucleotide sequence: TGTGCCAGCAGTTTCACCGGTCCAAATAGGGGTATCAATCAGCCCCAGCATTTT. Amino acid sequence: CASSFTGPNRGINQPQHF.

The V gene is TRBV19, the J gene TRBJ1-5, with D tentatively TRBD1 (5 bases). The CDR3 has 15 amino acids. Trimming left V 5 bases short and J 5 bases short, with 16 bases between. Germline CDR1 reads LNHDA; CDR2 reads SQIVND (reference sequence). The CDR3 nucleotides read TGTGCCAGTAGTGGGACTCAGGGCAGGTATCAGCCCCAGCATTTT. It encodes CASSGTQGRYQPQHF.

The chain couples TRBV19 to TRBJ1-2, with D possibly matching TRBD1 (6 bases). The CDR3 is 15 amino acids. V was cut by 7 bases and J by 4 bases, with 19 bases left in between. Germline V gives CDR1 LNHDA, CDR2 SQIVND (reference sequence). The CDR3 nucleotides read TGTGCCAGTACCTCTTCCACCGTACAGGGCTATGGCTACACCTTC. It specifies CASTSSTVQGYGYTF.

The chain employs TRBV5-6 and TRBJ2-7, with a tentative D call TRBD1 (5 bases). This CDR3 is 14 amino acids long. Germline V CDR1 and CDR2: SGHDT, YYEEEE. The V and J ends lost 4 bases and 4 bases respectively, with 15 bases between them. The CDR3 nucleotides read TGTGCCAGCAGCATGCAGGGTATTCGATACGAGCAGTACTTC. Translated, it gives CASSMQGIRYEQYF.

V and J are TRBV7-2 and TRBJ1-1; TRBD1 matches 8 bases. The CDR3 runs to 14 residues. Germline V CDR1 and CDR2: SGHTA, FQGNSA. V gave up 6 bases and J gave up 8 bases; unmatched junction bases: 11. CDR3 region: CASRQDRENNEAFF. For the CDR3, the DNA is TGTGCCAGCAGGCAGGACAGGGAGAATAACGAAGCTTTCTTT. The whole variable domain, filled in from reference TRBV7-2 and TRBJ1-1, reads GAGVSQSPSNKVTEKGKDVELRCDPISGHTALYWYRQSLGQGLEFLIYFQGNSAPDKSGLPSDRFSAERTGGSVSTLTIQRTQQEDSAVYLCASRQDRENNEAFFGQGTRLTVV.

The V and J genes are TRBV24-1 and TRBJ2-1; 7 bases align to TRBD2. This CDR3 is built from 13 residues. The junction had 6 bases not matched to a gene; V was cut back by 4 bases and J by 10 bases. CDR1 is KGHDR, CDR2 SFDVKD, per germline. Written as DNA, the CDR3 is TGTGCCACCAGTGAGGGGGGGACTACCGAGCAGTTCTTC. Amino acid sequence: CATSEGGTTEQFF.

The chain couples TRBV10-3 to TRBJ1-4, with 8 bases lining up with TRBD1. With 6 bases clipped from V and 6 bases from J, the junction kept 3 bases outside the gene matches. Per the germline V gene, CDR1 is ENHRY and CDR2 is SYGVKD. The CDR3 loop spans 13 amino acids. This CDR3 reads CAIRPDRDEKLFF. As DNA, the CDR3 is TGTGCCATCAGGCCGGACAGGGATGAAAAACTGTTTTTT.

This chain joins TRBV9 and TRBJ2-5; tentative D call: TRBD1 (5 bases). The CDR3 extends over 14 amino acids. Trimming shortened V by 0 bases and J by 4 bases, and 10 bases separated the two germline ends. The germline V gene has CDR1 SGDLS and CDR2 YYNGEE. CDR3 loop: CASSVGQMGETQYF. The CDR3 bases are TGTGCCAGCAGCGTAGGACAGATGGGAGAGACCCAGTACTTC.

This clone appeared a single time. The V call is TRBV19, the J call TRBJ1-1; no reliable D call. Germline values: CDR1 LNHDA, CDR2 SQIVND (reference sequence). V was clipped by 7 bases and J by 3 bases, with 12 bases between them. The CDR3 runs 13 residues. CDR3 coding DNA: TGTGCCAGTACCCAGGACTGGGACACTGAAGCTTTCTTT. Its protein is CASTQDWDTEAFF.

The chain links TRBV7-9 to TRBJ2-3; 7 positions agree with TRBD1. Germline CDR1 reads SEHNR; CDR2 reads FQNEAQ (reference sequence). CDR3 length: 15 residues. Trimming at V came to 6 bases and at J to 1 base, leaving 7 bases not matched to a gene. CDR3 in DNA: TGTGCCAGCAGTTATACCGGACAGGGCACAGATACGCAGTATTTT. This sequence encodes CASSYTGQGTDTQYF.

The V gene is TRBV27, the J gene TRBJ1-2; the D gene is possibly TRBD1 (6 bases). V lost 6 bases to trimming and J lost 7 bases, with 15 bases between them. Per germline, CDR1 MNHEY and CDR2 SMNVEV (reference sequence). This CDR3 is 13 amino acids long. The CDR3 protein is CASRDGGPGGYTF. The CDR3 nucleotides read TGTGCCAGCAGGGATGGGGGCCCGGGTGGCTACACCTTC.

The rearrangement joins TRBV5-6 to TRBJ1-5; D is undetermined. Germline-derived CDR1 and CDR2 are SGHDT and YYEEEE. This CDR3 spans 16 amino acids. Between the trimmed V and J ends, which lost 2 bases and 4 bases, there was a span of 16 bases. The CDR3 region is CASSLRSGSRNQPQHF. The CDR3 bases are TGTGCCAGCAGCTTAAGGTCCGGGTCGCGGAATCAGCCCCAGCATTTT.

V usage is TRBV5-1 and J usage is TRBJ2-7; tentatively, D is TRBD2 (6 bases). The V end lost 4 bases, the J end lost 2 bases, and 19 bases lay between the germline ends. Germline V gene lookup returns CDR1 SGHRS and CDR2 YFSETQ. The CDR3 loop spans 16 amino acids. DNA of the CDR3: TGCGCCAGCAGCCCCTCCTCCGGGACTGTCACCTACGAGCAGTACTTC. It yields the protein CASSPSSGTVTYEQYF.

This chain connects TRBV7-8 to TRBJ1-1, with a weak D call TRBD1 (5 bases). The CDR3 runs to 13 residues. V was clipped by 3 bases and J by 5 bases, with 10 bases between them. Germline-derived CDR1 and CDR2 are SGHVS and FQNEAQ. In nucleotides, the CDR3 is TGTGCCAGCAGCTTTCAGGGAAAGACTGAAGCTTTCTTT. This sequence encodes CASSFQGKTEAFF.

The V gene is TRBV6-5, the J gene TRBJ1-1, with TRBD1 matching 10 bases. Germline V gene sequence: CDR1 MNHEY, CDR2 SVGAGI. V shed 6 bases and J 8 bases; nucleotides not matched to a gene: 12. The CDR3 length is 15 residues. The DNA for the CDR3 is TGTGCCAGCAGGGGTCCCGGGACAGGGGAAGCGGAAGCTTTCTTT. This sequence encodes CASRGPGTGEAEAFF.

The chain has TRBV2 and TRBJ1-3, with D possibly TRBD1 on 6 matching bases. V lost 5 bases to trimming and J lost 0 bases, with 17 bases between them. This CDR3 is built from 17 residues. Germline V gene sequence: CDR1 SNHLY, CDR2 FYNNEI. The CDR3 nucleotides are TGTGCCAGCAGTCCCGGGACACAAGGAACCTCTGGAAACACCATATATTTT. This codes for CASSPGTQGTSGNTIYF.

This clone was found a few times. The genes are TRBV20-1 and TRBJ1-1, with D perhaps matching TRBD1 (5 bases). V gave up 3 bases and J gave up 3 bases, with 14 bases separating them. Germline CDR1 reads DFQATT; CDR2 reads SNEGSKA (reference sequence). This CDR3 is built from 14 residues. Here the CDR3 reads CSASHQGSDTEAFF. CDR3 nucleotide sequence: TGCAGTGCTAGTCACCAGGGCTCCGACACTGAAGCTTTCTTT.

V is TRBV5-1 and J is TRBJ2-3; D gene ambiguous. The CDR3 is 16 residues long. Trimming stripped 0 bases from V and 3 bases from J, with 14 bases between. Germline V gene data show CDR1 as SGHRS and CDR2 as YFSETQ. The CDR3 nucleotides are TGCGCCAGCAGCTTGGAGGCCAGGTCCGGAACAGATACGCAGTATTTT. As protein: CASSLEARSGTDTQYF. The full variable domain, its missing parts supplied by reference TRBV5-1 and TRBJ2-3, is KAGVTQTPRYLIKTRGQQVTLSCSPISGHRSVSWYQQTPGQGLQFLFEYFSETQRNKGNFPGRFSGRQFSNSRSEMNVSTLELGDSALYLCASSLEARSGTDTQYFGPGTRLTVL.

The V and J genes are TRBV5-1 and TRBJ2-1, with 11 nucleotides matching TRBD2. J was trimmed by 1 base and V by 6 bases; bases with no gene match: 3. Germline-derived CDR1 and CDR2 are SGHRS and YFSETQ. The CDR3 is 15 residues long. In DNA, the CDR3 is TGCGCCAGCAACCTAGCGGGGGGATCCTACAATGAGCAGTTCTTC. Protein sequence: CASNLAGGSYNEQFF.

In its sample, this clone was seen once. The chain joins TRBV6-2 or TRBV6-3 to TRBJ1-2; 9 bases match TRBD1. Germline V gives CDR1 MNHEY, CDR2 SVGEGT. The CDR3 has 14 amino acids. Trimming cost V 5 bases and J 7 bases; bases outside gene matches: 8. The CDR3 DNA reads TGTGCCAGCAGTGCCAGTGGGGACAGGGCTGGCTACACCTTC. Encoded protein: CASSASGDRAGYTF.

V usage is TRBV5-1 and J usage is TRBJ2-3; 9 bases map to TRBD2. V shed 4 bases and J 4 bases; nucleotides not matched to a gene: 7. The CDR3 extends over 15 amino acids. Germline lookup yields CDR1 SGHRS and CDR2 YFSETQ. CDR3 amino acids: CASSAGTSRADTQYF. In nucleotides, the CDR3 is TGCGCCAGCAGCGCAGGGACTAGCAGAGCAGATACGCAGTATTTT.

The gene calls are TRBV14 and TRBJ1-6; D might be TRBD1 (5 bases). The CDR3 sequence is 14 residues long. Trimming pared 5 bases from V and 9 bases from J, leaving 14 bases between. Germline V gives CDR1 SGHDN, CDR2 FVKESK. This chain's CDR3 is CASSVGHLLSPLHF. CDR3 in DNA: TGTGCCAGCAGCGTCGGACACCTCCTTTCACCCCTCCACTTT.

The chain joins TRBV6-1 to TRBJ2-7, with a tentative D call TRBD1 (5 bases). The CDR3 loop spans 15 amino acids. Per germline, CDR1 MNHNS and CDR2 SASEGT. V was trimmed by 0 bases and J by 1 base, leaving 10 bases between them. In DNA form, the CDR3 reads TGTGCCAGCAGTGAAGCGCCGAGACAGTCCTACGAGCAGTACTTC. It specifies CASSEAPRQSYEQYF.

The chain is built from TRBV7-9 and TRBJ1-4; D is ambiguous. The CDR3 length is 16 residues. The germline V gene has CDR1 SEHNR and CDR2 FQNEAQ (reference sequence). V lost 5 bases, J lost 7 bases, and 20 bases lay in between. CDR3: CASSPSQALGSEKLFF. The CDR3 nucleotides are TGTGCCAGCAGCCCTAGTCAGGCCTTAGGGAGTGAAAAACTGTTTTTT.

The CDR3, as DNA: TGTGCCAGCAGCACCAGGGTCGGGGGAAACACTGAAGCTTTCTTT. Its translation: CASSTRVGGNTEAFF. The chain joins TRBV7-9 to TRBJ1-1; tentatively, D is TRBD1 (5 bases). Germline CDR1 SEHNR, CDR2 FQNEAQ (reference sequence). The CDR3 covers 15 residues. V was clipped by 5 bases and J by 2 bases, with 15 bases between them. The variable domain in full, completed from reference TRBV7-9 and TRBJ1-1, reads DTGVSQNPRHKITKRGQNVTFRCDPISEHNRLYWYRQTLGQGPEFLTYFQNEAQLEKSRLLSDRFSAERPKGSFSTLEIQRTEQGDSAMYLCASSTRVGGNTEAFFGQGTRLTVV.

The CDR3 spells CASSTGWGGNEQFF. CDR3 nucleotides: TGTGCCAGCAGCACCGGATGGGGGGGCAATGAGCAGTTCTTC. This chain uses TRBV9 with TRBJ2-1; 7 nucleotides match TRBD2. The J segment lost 6 bases and the V segment lost 4 bases, leaving 7 bases of the junction unmatched. The germline CDR1 and CDR2 sequences are SGDLS and YYNGEE. The CDR3 loop spans 14 amino acids.